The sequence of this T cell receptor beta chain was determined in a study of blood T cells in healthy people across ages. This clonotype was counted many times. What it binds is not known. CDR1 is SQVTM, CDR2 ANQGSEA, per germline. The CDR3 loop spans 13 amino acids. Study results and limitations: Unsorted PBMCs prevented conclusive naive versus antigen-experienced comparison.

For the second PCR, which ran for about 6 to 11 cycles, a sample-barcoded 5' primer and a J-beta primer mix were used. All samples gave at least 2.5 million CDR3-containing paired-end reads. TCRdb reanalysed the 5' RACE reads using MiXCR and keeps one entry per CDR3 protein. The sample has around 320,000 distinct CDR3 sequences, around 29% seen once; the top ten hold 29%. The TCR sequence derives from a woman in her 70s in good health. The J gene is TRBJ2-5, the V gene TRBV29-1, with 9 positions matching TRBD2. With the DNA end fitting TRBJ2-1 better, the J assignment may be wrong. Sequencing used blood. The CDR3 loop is CSVVASGIDEQFF. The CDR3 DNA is TGCAGCGTTGTGGCTAGCGGGATTGATGAGCAGTTCTTC.